The rows below give T cell receptor beta chains drawn from one sample of a study of CD8 T cells in Susac syndrome. A single record per CDR3 protein comes from TCRdb applying MiXCR to the immunoSEQ multiplex PCR reads. Among about 120,000 distinct CDR3 sequences, approximately 90% were seen once, and the ten largest hold over 0.1%. The sequencing input was CD8+ T cells from PBMCs. The source is a human donor in good health. Each CDR3 is given with its conserved first and last residue. The D gene is left open where the match is weak. Part of the rows lack a size; the others show once, few, many or a class for expanded clones.

d_call j_call clone_size v_call cdr3_nt cdr3_aa
- TRBJ1-3 - TRBV7-9 TGTGCCAGTCGCACAGGGACTGGAAACACCATATATTTT CASRTGTGNTIYF
TRBD1 TRBJ1-2 - TRBV11-2 TGTGCCAGCAGCCTTCCGGGACAGGAAGGCTATGGCTACACCTTC CASSLPGQEGYGYTF
- TRBJ2-3 - TRBV5-1 TGCGCCAGTAATAAGGGGGATACGCAGTATTTT CASNKGDTQYF
TRBD2 TRBJ2-1 - TRBV9 TGTGCCAGCCAAATAGCGGGAGTTAGCAATGAGCAGTTCTTC CASQIAGVSNEQFF
TRBD1 TRBJ2-4 once TRBV19 TGTGCCAGCCGGGACAGGGCCAAAAACATTCAGTACTTC CASRDRAKNIQYF
- TRBJ2-7 - TRBV11-2 TGTGCCAGCACGAAGAGCTCCTACGAGCAGTACTTC CASTKSSYEQYF
- TRBJ2-3 - TRBV20-1 TGCAGTGCCGGAGTGGCGGGGTGGACAGATACGCAGTATTTT CSAGVAGWTDTQYF
- TRBJ2-4 once TRBV30 TGTGCCTGGAGTCCGACCGGGACCGAAAACATTCAGTACTTC CAWSPTGTENIQYF
- TRBJ2-7 - TRBV5-6 TGTGCCAGCAGCAACTCCTACGAGCAGTACTTC CASSNSYEQYF
- TRBJ2-7 few TRBV5-1 TGCGCCAGCAGCTTGGGACAGCTAACGACCTACGAGCAGTACTTC CASSLGQLTTYEQYF
- TRBJ1-1 - TRBV30 TGTGCCTGGATCGGCGCGATCACTGAAGCTTTCTTT CAWIGAITEAFF
TRBD1 TRBJ1-5 - TRBV30 TGTGCCTGGAGTGTAGACAGGGCACAGCCCCAGCATTTT CAWSVDRAQPQHF
- TRBJ1-5 few TRBV6-2/TRBV6-3 TGTGCCAGCACTGCAGCCTCCCCAGGGAACTATCAGCCCCAGCATTTT CASTAASPGNYQPQHF
TRBD1 TRBJ1-1 - TRBV7-2 TGTGCCAGCAGCTTCGACAGGGTTGGTGAAGCTTTCTTT CASSFDRVGEAFF
- TRBJ1-2 - TRBV7-2 TGTGCCAGCAGCATCCTCAGGGGAAACTATGGCTACACCTTC CASSILRGNYGYTF
- TRBJ2-7 - TRBV27 TGTGCCAGCAGCTCCCGCCTAGGGCGCGGGACCGAGCAGTACTTC CASSSRLGRGTEQYF
TRBD2 TRBJ2-1 - TRBV7-8 TGTGCCAGCAGACAGACTAGCGGAGCCTACAATGAGCAGTTCTTC CASRQTSGAYNEQFF
- TRBJ2-7 - TRBV7-3 TGTGCCAGCAGCCTAAGTCCCTCCTACGAGCAGTACTTC CASSLSPSYEQYF
- TRBJ2-6 - TRBV5-1 TGCGCCAGCAGACTGGACCTCTCTGGGGCCAACGTCCTGACTTTC CASRLDLSGANVLTF
- TRBJ1-6 - TRBV28 TGTGCCAGCAGTTTCTCCCTCCACGAAAAGGGGGTGTCACCCCTCCACTTT CASSFSLHEKGVSPLHF
- TRBJ2-6 - TRBV19 TGTGCCAGTAGTATAGGCCTCTCTGGGGCCAACGTCCTGACTTTC CASSIGLSGANVLTF
- TRBJ2-2 - TRBV19 TGTGCCAGTAGTACCTCGAGGGGGATGAACACCGGGGAGCTGTTTTTT CASSTSRGMNTGELFF
- TRBJ2-3 - TRBV6-1 TGTGCCAGCAGGTACAGGGTAGATACGCAGTATTTT CASRYRVDTQYF
TRBD1 TRBJ2-2 - TRBV7-2 TGTGCCAGCAGCTTCAAGGACAGGACCGGGGAGCTGTTTTTT CASSFKDRTGELFF
- TRBJ1-2 - TRBV7-2 TGTGCCAGCAGCTTAGACGGTGGGGGGGTAGCATATGGCTACACCTTC CASSLDGGGVAYGYTF
TRBD1 TRBJ1-2 once TRBV6-5 TGTGCCAGCAGTTTTACCCGACAGGGTCGGTTCTATGGCTACACCTTC CASSFTRQGRFYGYTF
- TRBJ1-6 - TRBV30 TGTGCCTGGAGTGGAGCAGGTCAGGGCAGCTCACCCCTCCACTTT CAWSGAGQGSSPLHF
TRBD2 TRBJ2-3 - TRBV10-3 TGTGCCATCAGTCTAGCGGGGGGGCTGGATACGCAGTATTTT CAISLAGGLDTQYF
- TRBJ1-1 once TRBV23-1 TGCGCCAGCAGTCAACCGAAAGCTTTCGTTAGGGAGAGTAAACAAGTGGAAATGAACACTGAAGCTTTCTTT CASSQPKAFVRESKQVEMNTEAFF
TRBD2 TRBJ2-1 - TRBV29-1 TGCAGCGTTGACGCCTGGGGAGGGGAGCAGTTCTTC CSVDAWGGEQFF
TRBD2 TRBJ2-1 - TRBV29-1 TGCAGCGGGATAAAAGGGACTAGCGTCGATGAGCAGTTCTTC CSGIKGTSVDEQFF
- TRBJ1-3 - TRBV6-2/TRBV6-3 TGTGCCAGCAGTTACGGCGGCGCTGGAAACACCATATATTTT CASSYGGAGNTIYF
- TRBJ2-1 - TRBV3-1 TGTGCCAGCAGCCAATTTGACCATGAGCAGTTCTTC CASSQFDHEQFF
TRBD1 TRBJ2-7 - TRBV29-1 TGCAGCGTTCGGACAGGGGGCATCGAGCAGTACTTC CSVRTGGIEQYF